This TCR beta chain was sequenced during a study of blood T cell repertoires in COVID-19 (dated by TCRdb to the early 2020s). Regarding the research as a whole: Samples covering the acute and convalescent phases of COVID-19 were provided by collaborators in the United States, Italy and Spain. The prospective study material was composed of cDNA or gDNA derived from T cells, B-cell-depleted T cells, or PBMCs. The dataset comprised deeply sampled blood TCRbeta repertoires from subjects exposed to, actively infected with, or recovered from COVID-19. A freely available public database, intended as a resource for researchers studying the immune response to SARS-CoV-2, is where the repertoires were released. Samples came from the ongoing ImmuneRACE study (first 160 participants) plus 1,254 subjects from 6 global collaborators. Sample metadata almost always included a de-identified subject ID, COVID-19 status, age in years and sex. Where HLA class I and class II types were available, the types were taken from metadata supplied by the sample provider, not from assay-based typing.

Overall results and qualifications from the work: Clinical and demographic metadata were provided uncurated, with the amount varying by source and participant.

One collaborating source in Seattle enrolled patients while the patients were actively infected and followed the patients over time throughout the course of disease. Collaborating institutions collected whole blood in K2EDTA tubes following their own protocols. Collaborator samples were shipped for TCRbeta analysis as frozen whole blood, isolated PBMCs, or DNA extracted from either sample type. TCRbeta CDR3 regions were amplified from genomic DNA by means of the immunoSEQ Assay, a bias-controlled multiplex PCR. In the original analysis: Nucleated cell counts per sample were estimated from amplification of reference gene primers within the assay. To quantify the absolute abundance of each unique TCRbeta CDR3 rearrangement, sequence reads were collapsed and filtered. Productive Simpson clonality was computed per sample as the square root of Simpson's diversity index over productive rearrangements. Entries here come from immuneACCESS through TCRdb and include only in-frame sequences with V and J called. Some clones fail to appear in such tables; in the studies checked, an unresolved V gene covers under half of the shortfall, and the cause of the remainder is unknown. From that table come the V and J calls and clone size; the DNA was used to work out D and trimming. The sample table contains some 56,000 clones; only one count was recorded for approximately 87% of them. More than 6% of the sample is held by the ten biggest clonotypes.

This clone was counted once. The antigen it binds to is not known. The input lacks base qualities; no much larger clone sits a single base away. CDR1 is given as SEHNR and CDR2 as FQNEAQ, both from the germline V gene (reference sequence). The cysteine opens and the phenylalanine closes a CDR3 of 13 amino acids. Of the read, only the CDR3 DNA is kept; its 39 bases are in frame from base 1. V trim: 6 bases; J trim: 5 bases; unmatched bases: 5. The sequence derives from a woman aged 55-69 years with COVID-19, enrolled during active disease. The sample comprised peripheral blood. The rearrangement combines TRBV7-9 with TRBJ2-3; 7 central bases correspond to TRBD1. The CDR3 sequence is CASSATGKDTQYF. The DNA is TGTGCCAGCAGTGCGACAGGGAAAGATACGCAGTATTTT. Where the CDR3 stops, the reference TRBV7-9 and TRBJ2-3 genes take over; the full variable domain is DTGVSQNPRHKITKRGQNVTFRCDPISEHNRLYWYRQTLGQGPEFLTYFQNEAQLEKSRLLSDRFSAERPKGSFSTLEIQRTEQGDSAMYLCASSATGKDTQYFGPGTRLTVL.